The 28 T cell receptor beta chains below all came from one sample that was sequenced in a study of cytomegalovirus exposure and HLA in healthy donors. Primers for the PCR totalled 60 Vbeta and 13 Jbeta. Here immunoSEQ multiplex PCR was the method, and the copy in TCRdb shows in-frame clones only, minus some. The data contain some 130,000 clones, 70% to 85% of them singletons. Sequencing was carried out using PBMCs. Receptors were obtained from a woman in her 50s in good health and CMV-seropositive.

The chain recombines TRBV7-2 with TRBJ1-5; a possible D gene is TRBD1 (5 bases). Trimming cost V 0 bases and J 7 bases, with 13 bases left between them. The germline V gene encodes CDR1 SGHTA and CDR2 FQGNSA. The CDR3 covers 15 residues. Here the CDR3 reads CASSLAGGTGQPQHF. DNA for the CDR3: TGTGCCAGCAGCTTAGCGGGGGGGACCGGGCAGCCCCAGCATTTT.

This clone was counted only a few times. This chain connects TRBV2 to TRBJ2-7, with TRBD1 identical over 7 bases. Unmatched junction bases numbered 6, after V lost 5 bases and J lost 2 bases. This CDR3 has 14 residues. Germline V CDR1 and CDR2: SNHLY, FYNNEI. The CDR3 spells CASSYRRGPYEQYF. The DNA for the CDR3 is TGTGCCAGCAGTTACAGAAGGGGGCCCTACGAGCAGTACTTC.

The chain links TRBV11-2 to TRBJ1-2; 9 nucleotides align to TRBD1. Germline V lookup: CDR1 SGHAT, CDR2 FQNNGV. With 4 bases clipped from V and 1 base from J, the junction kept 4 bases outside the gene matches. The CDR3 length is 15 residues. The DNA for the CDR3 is TGTGCCAGCAGCTCAGACAGGGGGGTTAACTATGGCTACACCTTC. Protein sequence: CASSSDRGVNYGYTF. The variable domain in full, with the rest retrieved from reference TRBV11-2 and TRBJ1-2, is EAGVAQSPRYKIIEKRQSVAFWCNPISGHATLYWYQQILGQGPKLLIQFQNNGVVDDSQLPKDRFSAERLKGVDSTLKIQPAKLEDSAVYLCASSSDRGVNYGYTFGSGTRLTVV.

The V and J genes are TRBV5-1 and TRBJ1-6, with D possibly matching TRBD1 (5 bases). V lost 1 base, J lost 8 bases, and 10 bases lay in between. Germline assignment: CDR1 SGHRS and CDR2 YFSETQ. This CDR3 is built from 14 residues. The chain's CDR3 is CASSLTGKDSPLHF. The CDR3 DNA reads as TGCGCCAGCAGCTTGACAGGAAAGGATTCACCCCTCCACTTT.

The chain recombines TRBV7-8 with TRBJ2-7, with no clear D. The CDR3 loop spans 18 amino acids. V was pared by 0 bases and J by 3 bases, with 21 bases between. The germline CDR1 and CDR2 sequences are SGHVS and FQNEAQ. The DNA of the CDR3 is TGTGCCAGCAGCTTAGCGAGTTCGGTTCCCCTATCTTTCTACGAGCAGTACTTC. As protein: CASSLASSVPLSFYEQYF. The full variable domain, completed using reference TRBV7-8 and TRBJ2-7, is GAGVSQSPRYKVAKRGQDVALRCDPISGHVSLFWYQQALGQGPEFLTYFQNEAQLDKSGLPSDRFFAERPEGSVSTLKIQRTQQEDSAVYLCASSLASSVPLSFYEQYFGPGTRLTVT.

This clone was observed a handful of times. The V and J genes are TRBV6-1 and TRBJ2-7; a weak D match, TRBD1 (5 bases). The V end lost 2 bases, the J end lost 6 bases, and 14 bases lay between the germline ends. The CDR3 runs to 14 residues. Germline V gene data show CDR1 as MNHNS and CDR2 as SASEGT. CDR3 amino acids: CASSESRQRGEQYF. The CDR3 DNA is TGTGCCAGCAGTGAATCTCGACAGAGAGGCGAGCAGTACTTC.

CDR3 coding DNA: TGTGCCAGCAGCTTAAAACTAGCCGACAATGAGCAGTTCTTC. It translates to CASSLKLADNEQFF. This chain links TRBV7-9 with TRBJ2-1; a weak D match, TRBD2 (6 bases). The CDR3 covers 14 residues. Germline V CDR1 and CDR2: SEHNR, FQNEAQ (reference sequence). V was clipped by 2 bases and J by 5 bases, with 10 bases between them.

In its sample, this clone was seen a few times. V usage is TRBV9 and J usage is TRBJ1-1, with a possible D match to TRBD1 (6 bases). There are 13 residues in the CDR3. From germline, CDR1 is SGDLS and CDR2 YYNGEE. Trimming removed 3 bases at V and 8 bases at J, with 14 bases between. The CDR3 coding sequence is TGTGCCAGCAGCGGGTACAGGGCGAGGGAAGCTTTCTTT. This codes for CASSGYRAREAFF. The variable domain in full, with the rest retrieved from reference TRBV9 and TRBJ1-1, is DSGVTQTPKHLITATGQRVTLRCSPRSGDLSVYWYQQSLDQGLQFLIQYYNGEERAKGNILERFSAQQFPDLHSELNLSSLELGDSALYFCASSGYRAREAFFGQGTRLTVV.

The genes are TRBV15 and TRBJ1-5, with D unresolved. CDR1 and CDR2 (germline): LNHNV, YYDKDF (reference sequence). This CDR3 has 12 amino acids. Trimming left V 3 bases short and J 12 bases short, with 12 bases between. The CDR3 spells CATSSRGVGQHF. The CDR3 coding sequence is TGTGCCACCAGCAGTCGCGGGGTGGGCCAGCATTTT.

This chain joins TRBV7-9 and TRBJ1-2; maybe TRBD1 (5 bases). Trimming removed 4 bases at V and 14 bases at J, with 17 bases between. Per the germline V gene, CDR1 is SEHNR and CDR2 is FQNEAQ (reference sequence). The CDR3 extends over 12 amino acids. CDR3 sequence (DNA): TGTGCCAGCAGCTATTTGGGGACGGGAGAGACCTTC. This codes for CASSYLGTGETF.

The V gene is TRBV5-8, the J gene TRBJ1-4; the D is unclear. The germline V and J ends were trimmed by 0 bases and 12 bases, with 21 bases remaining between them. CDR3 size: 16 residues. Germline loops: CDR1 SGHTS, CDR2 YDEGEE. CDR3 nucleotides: TGTGCCAGCAGCTTGGCCTCGCAGGCGTTAACGGAGGAACTGTTTTTT. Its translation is CASSLASQALTEELFF.

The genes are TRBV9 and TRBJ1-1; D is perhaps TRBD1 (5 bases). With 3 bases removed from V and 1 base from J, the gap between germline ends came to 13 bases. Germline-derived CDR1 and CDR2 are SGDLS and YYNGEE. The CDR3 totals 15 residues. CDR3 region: CASSASGATNTEAFF. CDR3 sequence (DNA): TGTGCCAGCAGCGCCTCTGGGGCTACGAACACTGAAGCTTTCTTT.

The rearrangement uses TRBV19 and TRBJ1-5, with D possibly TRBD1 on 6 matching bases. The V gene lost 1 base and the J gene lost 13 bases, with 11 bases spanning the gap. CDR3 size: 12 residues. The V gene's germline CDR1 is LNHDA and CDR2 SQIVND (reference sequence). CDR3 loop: CASSIAGQKQHF. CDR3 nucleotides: TGTGCCAGTAGTATAGCTGGACAGAAACAGCATTTT.

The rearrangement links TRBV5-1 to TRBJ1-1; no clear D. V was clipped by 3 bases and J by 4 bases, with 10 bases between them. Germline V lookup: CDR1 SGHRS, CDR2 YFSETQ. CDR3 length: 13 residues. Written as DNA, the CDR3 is TGCGCCAGCAGCTCCACCGACATCACTGAAGCTTTCTTT. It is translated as CASSSTDITEAFF.

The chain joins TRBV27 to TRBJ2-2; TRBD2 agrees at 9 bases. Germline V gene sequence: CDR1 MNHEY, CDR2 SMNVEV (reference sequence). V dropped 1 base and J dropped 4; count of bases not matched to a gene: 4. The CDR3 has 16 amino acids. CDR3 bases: TGTGCCAGCAGTTTATATCCAGCGGGGGGCACCGGGGAGCTGTTTTTT. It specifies CASSLYPAGGTGELFF.

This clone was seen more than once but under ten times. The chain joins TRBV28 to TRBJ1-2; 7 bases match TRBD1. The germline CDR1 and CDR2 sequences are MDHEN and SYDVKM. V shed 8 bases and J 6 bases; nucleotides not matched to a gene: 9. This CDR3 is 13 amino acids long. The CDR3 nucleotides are TGTGCCAGCTCCGTTCAGGGGGGAGATGGCTACACCTTC. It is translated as CASSVQGGDGYTF.

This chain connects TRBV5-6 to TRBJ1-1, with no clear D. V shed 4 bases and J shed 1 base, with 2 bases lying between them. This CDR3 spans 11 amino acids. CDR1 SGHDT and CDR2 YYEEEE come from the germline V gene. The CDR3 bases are TGTGCCAGCAGCCAGAACACTGAAGCTTTCTTT. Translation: CASSQNTEAFF.

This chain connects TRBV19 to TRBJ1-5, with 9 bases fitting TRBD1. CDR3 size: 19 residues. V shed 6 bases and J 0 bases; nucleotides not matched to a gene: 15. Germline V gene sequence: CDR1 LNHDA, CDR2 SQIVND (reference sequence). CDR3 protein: CASSPWVGTGRFSNQPQHF. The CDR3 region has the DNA TGTGCCAGTAGCCCCTGGGTCGGGACAGGGAGATTTAGCAATCAGCCCCAGCATTTT. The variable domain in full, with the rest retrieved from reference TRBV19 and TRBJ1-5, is DGGITQSPKYLFRKEGQNVTLSCEQNLNHDAMYWYRQDPGQGLRLIYYSQIVNDFQKGDIAEGYSVSREKKESFPLTVTSAQKNPTAFYLCASSPWVGTGRFSNQPQHFGDGTRLSIL.

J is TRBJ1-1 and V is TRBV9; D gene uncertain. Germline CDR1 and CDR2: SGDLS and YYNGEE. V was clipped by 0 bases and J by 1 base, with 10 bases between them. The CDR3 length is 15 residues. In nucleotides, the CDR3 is TGTGCCAGCAGCGTAGGGCCGAACCCGAACACTGAAGCTTTCTTT. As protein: CASSVGPNPNTEAFF.

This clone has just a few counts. The CDR3 nucleotides read TGTGCCAGCAGCCAAGGTGCGGTATCCTATGGCTACACCTTC. It encodes CASSQGAVSYGYTF. The J gene is TRBJ1-2, the V gene TRBV4-2; D not certain. V was clipped by 1 base and J by 4 bases, with 10 bases between them. This CDR3 has 14 amino acids. Germline V gene lookup returns CDR1 LGHNA and CDR2 YNFKEQ.

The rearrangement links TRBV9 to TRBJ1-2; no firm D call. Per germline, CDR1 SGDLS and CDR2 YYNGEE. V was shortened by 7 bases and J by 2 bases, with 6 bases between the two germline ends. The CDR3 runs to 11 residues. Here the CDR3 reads CASEQNYGYTF. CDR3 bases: TGTGCCAGCGAACAAAACTATGGCTACACCTTC.

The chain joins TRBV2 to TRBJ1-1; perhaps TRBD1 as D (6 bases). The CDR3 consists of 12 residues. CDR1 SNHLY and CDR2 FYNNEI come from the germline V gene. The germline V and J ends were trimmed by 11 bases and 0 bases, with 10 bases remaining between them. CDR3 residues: CAAGGLNTEAFF. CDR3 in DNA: TGTGCCGCCGGGGGGCTGAACACTGAAGCTTTCTTT.

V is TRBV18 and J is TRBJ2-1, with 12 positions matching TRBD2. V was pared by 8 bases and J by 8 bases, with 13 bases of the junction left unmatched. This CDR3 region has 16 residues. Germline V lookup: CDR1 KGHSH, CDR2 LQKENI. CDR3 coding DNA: TGTGCCAGCCTGACTAGCGGGGGACAACGGGGAGATGAGCAGTTCTTC. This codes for CASLTSGGQRGDEQFF.

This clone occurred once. The CDR3 coding sequence is TGTGCCAGCAGCGAGGGAGGGGAACTGTTTTTT. Its translation: CASSEGGELFF. V gene TRBV6-5 combines with J gene TRBJ1-4; tentative D call: TRBD1 (5 bases). This CDR3 is 11 amino acids long. Germline CDR1 MNHEY, CDR2 SVGAGI. The V end was cut by 6 bases, the J end by 12 bases, with 11 bases between.

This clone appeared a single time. The DNA of the CDR3 is TGTGCCAGCAGGCCGGGACAGGCCTATGGCTACACCTTC. The encoded protein is CASRPGQAYGYTF. V gene TRBV25-1 combines with J gene TRBJ1-2; 8 bases agree with TRBD1. CDR3 size: 13 residues. Germline CDR1 MGHDK, CDR2 SYGVNS. With 6 bases clipped from V and 4 bases from J, the junction kept 4 bases outside the gene matches.

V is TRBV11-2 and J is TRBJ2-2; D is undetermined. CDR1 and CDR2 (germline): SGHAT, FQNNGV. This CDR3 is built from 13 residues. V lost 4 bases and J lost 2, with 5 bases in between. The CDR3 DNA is TGTGCCAGCAGCTCCTTAAACACCGGGGAGCTGTTTTTT. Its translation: CASSSLNTGELFF.

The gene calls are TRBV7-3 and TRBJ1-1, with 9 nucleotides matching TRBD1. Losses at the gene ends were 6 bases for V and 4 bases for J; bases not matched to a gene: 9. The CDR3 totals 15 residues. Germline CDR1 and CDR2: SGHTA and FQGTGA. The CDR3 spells CASRFSGTGSTEAFF. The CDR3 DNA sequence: TGTGCCAGCAGGTTTTCCGGGACAGGGAGCACTGAAGCTTTCTTT.

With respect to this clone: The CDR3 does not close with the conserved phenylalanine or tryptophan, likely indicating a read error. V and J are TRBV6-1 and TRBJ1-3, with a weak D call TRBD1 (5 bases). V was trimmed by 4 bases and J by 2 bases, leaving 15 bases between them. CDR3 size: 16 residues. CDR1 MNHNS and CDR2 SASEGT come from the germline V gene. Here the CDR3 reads CASSVEVETAGNTIYL. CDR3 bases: TGTGCCAGCAGTGTTGAGGTGGAGACAGCTGGAAACACCATATATCTT.